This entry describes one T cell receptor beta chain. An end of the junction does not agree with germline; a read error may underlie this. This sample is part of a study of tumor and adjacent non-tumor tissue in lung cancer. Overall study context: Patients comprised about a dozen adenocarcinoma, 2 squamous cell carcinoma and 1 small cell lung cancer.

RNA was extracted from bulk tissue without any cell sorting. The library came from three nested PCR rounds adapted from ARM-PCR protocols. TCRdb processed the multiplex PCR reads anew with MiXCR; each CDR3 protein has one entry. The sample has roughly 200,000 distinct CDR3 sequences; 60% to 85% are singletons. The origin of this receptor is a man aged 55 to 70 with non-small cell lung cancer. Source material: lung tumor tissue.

In DNA form, the CDR3 reads TGCGCCAGGAGCTTGCACGTCCGGGTCGTTGGGGGCGATGAGCAGCTCTTC. It translates to CARSLHVRVVGGDEQLF. The chain has TRBV5-1 and TRBJ2-1; D is possibly TRBD1 (6 bases). Germline CDR1 is SGHRS and CDR2 is YFSETQ. The CDR3 consists of 17 residues.